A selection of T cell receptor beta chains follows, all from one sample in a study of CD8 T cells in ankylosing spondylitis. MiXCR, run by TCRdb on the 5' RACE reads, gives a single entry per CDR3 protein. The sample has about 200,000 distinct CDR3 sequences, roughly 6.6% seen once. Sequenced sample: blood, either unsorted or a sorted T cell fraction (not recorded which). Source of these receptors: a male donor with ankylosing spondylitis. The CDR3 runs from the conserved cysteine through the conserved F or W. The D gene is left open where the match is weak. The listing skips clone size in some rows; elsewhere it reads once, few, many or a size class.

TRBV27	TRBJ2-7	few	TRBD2	TGTGCCAGCAGTTTCCTAGCGGGGAGCTCCTACGAGCAGTACTTC	CASSFLAGSSYEQYF
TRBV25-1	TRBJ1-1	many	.	TGTGCCAGCAGTCCCGATAGGGACACTGAAGCTTTCTTT	CASSPDRDTEAFF
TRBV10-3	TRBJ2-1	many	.	TGTGCCATCAGTGAGTCGGGCGGGACACGGTACAATGAGCAGTTCTTC	CAISESGGTRYNEQFF
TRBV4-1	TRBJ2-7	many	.	TGCGCCAGCAGCCAAGTTTTACAGGGAAGCAACTACGAGCAGTACTTC	CASSQVLQGSNYEQYF
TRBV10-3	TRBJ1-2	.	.	TGTGCCATCACCGACGGGGTATTTTATGGCTACACCTTC	CAITDGVFYGYTF
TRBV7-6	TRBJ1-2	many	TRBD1	TGTGCCAGCAGTTCTACCATAGGACAGGGGGACGGCTACACCTTC	CASSSTIGQGDGYTF
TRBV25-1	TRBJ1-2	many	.	TGTGCCAGCAGCCTCGGGGCCTCCGTCTATGGCTACACCTTC	CASSLGASVYGYTF
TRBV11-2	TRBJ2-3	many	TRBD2	TGTGCCAGCAGCTTAGATCCGACCGCTTACGTGCGGGGGATCCCCCCAGATACGCAGTATTTT	CASSLDPTAYVRGIPPDTQYF
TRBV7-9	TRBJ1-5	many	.	TGTGCCAGCAGCTCTCTAGGTGGCAATCAGCCCCAGCATTTT	CASSSLGGNQPQHF
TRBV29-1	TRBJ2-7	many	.	TGCAGCGTGAAGGCCGCCTACGAGCAGTACTTC	CSVKAAYEQYF
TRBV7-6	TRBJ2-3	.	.	TGTGCCAGCAGCTCCCCCCGGGGTCGCACAGATACGCAGTATTTT	CASSSPRGRTDTQYF
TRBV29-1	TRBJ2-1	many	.	TGCAGCGTTGAAGATATCGGGGTTTTTGTAAATGAGCAGTTCTTC	CSVEDIGVFVNEQFF
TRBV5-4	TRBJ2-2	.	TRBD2	TGTGCCAGCAGCCCTCGCCAGAGCGGGGGCAACACCGGGGAGCTGTTTTTT	CASSPRQSGGNTGELFF
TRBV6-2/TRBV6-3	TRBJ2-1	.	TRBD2	TGTGCCAGCAGCCCCACTAGCGGGGGAACCTACAATGAGCAGTTCTTC	CASSPTSGGTYNEQFF
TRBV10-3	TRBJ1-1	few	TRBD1	TGTGCCATCAGTGAGCCCAAGGGACAGGGTAGCACTGAAGCTTTCTTT	CAISEPKGQGSTEAFF
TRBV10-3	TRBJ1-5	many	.	TGTGCCATCAGTGAGTCGGCAGGGCGAAGTTATAGCAATCAGCCCCAGCATTTT	CAISESAGRSYSNQPQHF
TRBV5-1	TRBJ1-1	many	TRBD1	TGCGCCAGCAGCTTGTCCGACAGGGGGCCTGAAGCTTTCTTT	CASSLSDRGPEAFF
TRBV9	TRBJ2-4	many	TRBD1	TGTGCCAGCAGCCCTGGACAGGGTCTGTTTCCCAACTACTTC	CASSPGQGLFPNYF
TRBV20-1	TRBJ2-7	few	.	TGCAGTGCTAGAAGACAGGCCTCCTACGAGCAGTACTTC	CSARRQASYEQYF
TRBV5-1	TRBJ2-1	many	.	TGCGCCAGCAGCTTGGCCCAGGGTTACGACAATGAGCAGTTCTTC	CASSLAQGYDNEQFF
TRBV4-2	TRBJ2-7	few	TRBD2	TGTGCCAGCAGCCAAGCGCTAGCGGGAGTCTACGAGCAGTACTTC	CASSQALAGVYEQYF
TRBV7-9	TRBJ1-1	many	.	TGTGCCAGCAGCTTTTCCTTTGGGGACACTGAAGCTTTCTTT	CASSFSFGDTEAFF
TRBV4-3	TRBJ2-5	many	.	TGCGCCAGCAGCCAAGATAGTGGAGTGGTCCTGGAGACCCAGTACTTC	CASSQDSGVVLETQYF
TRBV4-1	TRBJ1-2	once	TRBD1	TGCGCCAGCACCCCAAGGGACAGGGGGGACTATGGCTACACCTTC	CASTPRDRGDYGYTF
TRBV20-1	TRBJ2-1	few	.	TGCAGTGCTAGAGTGGGGGGTCCTAACAATGAGCAGTTCTTC	CSARVGGPNNEQFF
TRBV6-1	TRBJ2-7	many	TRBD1	TGTGCCAGCAGGGAGCGACAGGGGTCCTTCTACGAGCAGTACTTC	CASRERQGSFYEQYF
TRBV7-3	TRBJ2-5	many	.	TGTGCCAGCAGCTTAACCGGGGGGCGCGTAGAGACCCAGTACTTC	CASSLTGGRVETQYF
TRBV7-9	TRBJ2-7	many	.	TGTGCCAGCAGCTCTGGGGGAGTCTACGAGCAGTACTTC	CASSSGGVYEQYF
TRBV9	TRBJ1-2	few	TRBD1	TGTGCCAGCAGCGTAGTTGGACAGGGGTGGATAGACTATGGCTACACCTTC	CASSVVGQGWIDYGYTF
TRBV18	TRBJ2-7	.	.	TGTGCCAGCTCACCAAGTGGGACAACCGGCTCCTACGAGCAGTACTTC	CASSPSGTTGSYEQYF
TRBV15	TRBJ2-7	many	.	TGTGCCACCAGCAGCTCCCTTTCCTACGAGCAGTACTTC	CATSSSLSYEQYF
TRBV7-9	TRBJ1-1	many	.	TGTGCCAGCAGCTTAGGGACAACCGAAGCTTTCTTT	CASSLGTTEAFF
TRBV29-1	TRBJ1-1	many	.	TGCAGCGTTGAAGATCGGGGGGAGAATGAGGCTTTCTTT	CSVEDRGENEAFF
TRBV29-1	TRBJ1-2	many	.	TGCAGCGTGAAGGCCGAAACGGGACGAAACTATGGCTACACCTTC	CSVKAETGRNYGYTF
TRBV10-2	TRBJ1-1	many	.	TGCGCCAGCAGTGGCGGGCGAAGGGCTGTAACTGAAGCTTTCTTT	CASSGGRRAVTEAFF
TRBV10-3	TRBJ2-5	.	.	TGTGCCATCAGTGAGTCGGCCAGGGGGGGAGAGACCCAGTACTTC	CAISESARGGETQYF
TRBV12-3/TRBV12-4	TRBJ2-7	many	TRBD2	TGTGCCAGCAGTTTATATGCGGGAGGGCCTTGGGAGCAGTACTTC	CASSLYAGGPWEQYF
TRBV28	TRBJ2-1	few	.	TGTGCCAGCAGTTTAGCGGGCCTACACAACGATGAGCAGTTCTTC	CASSLAGLHNDEQFF
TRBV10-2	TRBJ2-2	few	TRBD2	TGCGCCAGCAGTGCGGGGGAGGGGCCGAACACCGGGGAGCTGTTTTTT	CASSAGEGPNTGELFF
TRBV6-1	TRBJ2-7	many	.	TGTGCCAGCAGATCTAGGTCCAGCTACGAGCAGTACTTC	CASRSRSSYEQYF
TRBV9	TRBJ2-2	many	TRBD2	TGTGCCAGCAGCTCACCCTTAGCGGGGGGGCCGTTCGGGGAGCTGTTTTTT	CASSSPLAGGPFGELFF
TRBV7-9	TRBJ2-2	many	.	TGTGCCAGCAGGTTGGACTTCTCAACGAACACCGGGGAGCTGTTTTTT	CASRLDFSTNTGELFF
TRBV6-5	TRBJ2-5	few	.	TGTGCCAGCAGTTACAGGGCGGGGATGAAGACCCAGTACTTC	CASSYRAGMKTQYF
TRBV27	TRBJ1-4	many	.	TGTGCCAGCAGGGCCGGGGCCACTGAAAAACTGTTTTTT	CASRAGATEKLFF
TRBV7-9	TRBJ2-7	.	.	TGTGCCAGCAGCTTAAGGGGCCGACCCTCCTACGAGCAGTACTTC	CASSLRGRPSYEQYF
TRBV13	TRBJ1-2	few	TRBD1	TGTGCCAGCAGCCCGGGACAGTCCACTGTTGGCTACACCTTC	CASSPGQSTVGYTF
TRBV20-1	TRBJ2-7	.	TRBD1	TGCAGTGCTTTAGACAGGGGGCTCTCCTACGAGCAGTACTTC	CSALDRGLSYEQYF
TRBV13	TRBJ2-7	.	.	TGTGCCAGCAGCTTAGCGGGCAGGGGAAACTACGAGCAGTACTTC	CASSLAGRGNYEQYF
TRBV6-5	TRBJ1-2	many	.	TGTGCCAGCAGTTACTCAGAGAACTATGGCTACACCTTC	CASSYSENYGYTF
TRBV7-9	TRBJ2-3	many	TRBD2	TGTGCCAGCAGCACCCGGACTAGCGGCATCAGCACAGATACGCAGTATTTT	CASSTRTSGISTDTQYF
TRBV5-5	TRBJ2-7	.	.	TGTGCCAGCAGCTTTAACAGTCGCTACGAGCAGTACTTC	CASSFNSRYEQYF
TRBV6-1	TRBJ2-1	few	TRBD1	TGTGCCAGCAGTCGGACAGGGGATTACAATGAGCAGTTCTTC	CASSRTGDYNEQFF
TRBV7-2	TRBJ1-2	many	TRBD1	TGTGCCAGCAGCTTGACCGGGACAGGGAACTATGGCTACACCTTC	CASSLTGTGNYGYTF
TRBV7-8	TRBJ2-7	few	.	TGTGCCAGCAGCTTCTTTATTGCGTCTCCCTACGAGCAGTACTTC	CASSFFIASPYEQYF
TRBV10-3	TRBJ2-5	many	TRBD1	TGTGCCATCAGTCCTATTGGACAGGGGAAAGAGACCCAGTACTTC	CAISPIGQGKETQYF
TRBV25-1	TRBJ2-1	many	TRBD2	TGTGCCAGCAGTGAGGGGGAGGGCTTGGATGAGCAGTTCTTC	CASSEGEGLDEQFF
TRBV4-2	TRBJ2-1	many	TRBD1	TGTGCCAGCAGCCAAGTAGGGACAGGGGGACTTCACAATGAGCAGTTCTTC	CASSQVGTGGLHNEQFF